The 8 T cell receptor beta chains presented below share a single source sample, sequenced in a study of Graves' ophthalmopathy and Graves' hyperthyroidism listed by TCRdb under 2018. The listed sequencing device is Illumina HiSeq 2000. TCR beta CDR3 regions were amplified from RNA transcripts for repertoire sequencing. A first-round RT-PCR used HTBI primers with the Qiagen OneStep RT-PCR kit, followed by a second-round multiplex PCR, size selection and purification. TCRdb applied fastp at Q25 and MiXCR to the public reads, then kept only in-frame beta chains. When rows share a CDR3 protein, they turn into one entry using the most common DNA and genes. This sample lists about 150,000 distinct CDR3 sequences; over 35% were detected once. Under 6.5% of the sample comes from the top ten. Sequenced material: peripheral blood. The receptor source for this set is a woman in her forties with Graves' ophthalmopathy. Donor details come from another sample of the same person, matched by shared clones.

At least ten counts were recorded for this clonotype. This chain uses TRBV12-3 or TRBV12-4 with TRBJ2-7; D gene ambiguous. The CDR3 runs to 13 residues. Trimming stripped 3 bases from V and 3 bases from J, with 9 bases between. The CDR3 nucleotides are TGTGCCAGCAGTTTTACTGGAATCTACGAGCAGTACTTC. It yields the protein CASSFTGIYEQYF.

Ten or more counts support this clonotype. Germline is not matched at one junction end, which may reflect a read error. The chain has TRBV5-5 and TRBJ2-7; possibly TRBD1 for D (5 bases). From germline, CDR1 is SGHKS and CDR2 YYEKEE (reference sequence). CDR3 length: 14 residues. CDR3: CASSLGGSSCEQYF. The CDR3 DNA reads as TGTGCCAGCAGCTTGGGGGGCAGCTCCTGCGAGCAGTACTTC.

The genes are TRBV6-5 and TRBJ1-1; D may be TRBD1 (5 bases). The CDR3 length is 14 residues. Germline CDR1 and CDR2: MNHEY and SVGAGI. Trimming took off 4 bases at V and 4 bases at J, with 13 bases between the two ends. The CDR3: CASSLAGAGTEAFF. The DNA for the CDR3 is TGTGCCAGCAGTTTAGCCGGGGCGGGCACTGAAGCTTTCTTT.

This clonotype came up many times. V and J are TRBV28 and TRBJ1-6; the D is unclear. Trimming took 1 base from V and 10 from J, leaving 14 bases between them. Germline V gene data show CDR1 as MDHEN and CDR2 as SYDVKM. The CDR3 is 15 residues long. The CDR3, as DNA: TGTGCCAGCAGTTTATCTGCCCGGTTCTCGTCACCCCTCCACTTT. The encoded protein is CASSLSARFSSPLHF.

Ten or more counts support this clonotype. J is TRBJ1-1 and V is TRBV28; D uncertain. Germline-derived CDR1 and CDR2 are MDHEN and SYDVKM. The CDR3 runs to 13 residues. V shed 2 bases and J shed 1 base, with 5 bases lying between them. CDR3 sequence (DNA): TGTGCCAGCAGTTTAATACAGAACACTGAAGCTTTCTTT. Amino acid sequence: CASSLIQNTEAFF.

This chain connects TRBV28 to TRBJ1-1; D unresolved. CDR1 MDHEN and CDR2 SYDVKM come from the germline V gene. The CDR3 sequence is 12 residues long. Trimming shortened V by 3 bases and J by 8 bases, and 10 bases separated the two germline ends. The CDR3 DNA is TGTGCCAGCAGTTTTGGGGAACCAGAAGCTTTCTTT. Translating it yields CASSFGEPEAFF.

The chain recombines TRBV6-1 with TRBJ1-1; D might be TRBD1 (5 bases). Germline V gene lookup returns CDR1 MNHNS and CDR2 SASEGT. Trimming left V 5 bases short and J 1 base short, with 11 bases between. There are 14 residues in the CDR3. The CDR3 protein is CASSIQGSNTEAFF. The CDR3 region has the DNA TGTGCCAGCAGTATCCAGGGATCGAACACTGAAGCTTTCTTT.

The chain combines TRBV12-3 or TRBV12-4 with TRBJ2-5; possibly TRBD1 or TRBD2 for D (6 bases each). Trimming removed 1 base at V and 5 bases at J, with 14 bases between. The CDR3 totals 15 residues. The chain's CDR3 is CASSLGLGGRETQYF. The CDR3 DNA sequence: TGTGCCAGCAGTTTAGGTCTGGGGGGCCGGGAGACCCAGTACTTC.